In this sample, the clone carrying this T cell receptor (beta chain) turned up a few times. The target antigen is unknown. This record belongs to a study of beta chain features in type 1 diabetes. Study-wide points: Type 1 diabetes patients had moderately but significantly shorter TCRB CDR3s in all four CD4+ subsets.

Expressed TCRB transcripts got sequenced, as all isolated RNA was reverse transcribed. Libraries were prepared by immunoSEQ multiplex PCR; TCRdb keeps only in-frame clonotypes and omits some of them. Seen here are 600,000 to 750,000 clones, around an eighth observed once, and the top ten hold roughly 0.12%. Trimming removed 2 bases from V and 3 bases from J; junction bases left unmatched: 6. Germline V gene data show CDR1 as SGHTA and CDR2 as FQGNSA. The CDR3 length is 16 residues. The sample was naive CD4+ T cells from blood. The rearrangement uses TRBV7-2 and TRBJ1-5, with 8 bases identical to TRBD1. The clonotype comes from a man younger than 45 with type 1 diabetes. This CDR3 reads CASSLSGGGDNQPQHF. The CDR3 region has the DNA TGTGCCAGCAGCTTATCAGGGGGCGGGGACAATCAGCCCCAGCATTTT.